This TCR beta chain was recovered during a study of blood T cell repertoires in COVID-19. Looking at the study overall: Italy, Spain and the United States were the sources of the convalescent and acute COVID-19 samples.

Only in-frame clones appear in the TCRdb table, and some are missing; sequencing was by immunoSEQ multiplex PCR. There are some 390,000 clones in the sample; about nine tenths occur only once, and about 1.8% lies in the top ten. Participants were aged about 18 to 100 years from 24 US areas. The germline gives CDR1 MNHNS, CDR2 SASEGT. The CDR3 totals 14 residues. Trimming stripped 1 base from V and 4 bases from J, with 10 bases between. This clone was seen a handful of times. The sequence came from a woman aged 25 to 39 who had recovered from COVID-19. The chain is built from TRBV6-1 and TRBJ1-2; TRBD1 might be the D (6 bases). The source material was PBMCs or T cells enriched from blood (not recorded which). This chain's CDR3 is CASSEGQEAYGYTF. The CDR3 DNA is TGTGCCAGCAGTGAAGGACAGGAAGCCTATGGCTACACCTTC.